Listed here is a single T cell receptor (beta chain). The same CDR3 also results from other DNA sequences found in this sample. This entry belongs to a study of blood T cell repertoires in COVID-19. Study-wide context: Sources were T cells, B-cell-depleted T cells, or PBMCs; the material itself was cDNA or gDNA.

The germline V gene encodes CDR1 MNHEY and CDR2 SVGAGI. The CDR3 totals 15 residues. J was trimmed by 5 bases and V by 0 bases; bases with no gene match: 5. Individuals drawn from 20 to 30 US areas were roughly 18 to 89 years old. In assigning cohorts, the study relied on participant-reported clinical history. The study counted Cohort 3 donors as recovered given two negative PCRs, clearance, or symptom resolution. Using immunoSEQ multiplex PCR, the repertoire was profiled, and TCRdb retains in-frame clones only, with some absent. The table shows 150,000 to 190,000 clones, with under 90% occurring only once.

Sequencing input: PBMCs or T cells enriched from blood (not recorded which). The TCR sequence derives from a man aged 45 to 65 who had recovered from COVID-19. J is TRBJ1-2 and V is TRBV6-5; 8 bases agree with TRBD1. CDR3 sequence: CASSYSGQGGYGYTF. The CDR3 DNA reads TGTGCCAGCAGTTACTCTGGACAGGGTGGATATGGCTACACCTTC.